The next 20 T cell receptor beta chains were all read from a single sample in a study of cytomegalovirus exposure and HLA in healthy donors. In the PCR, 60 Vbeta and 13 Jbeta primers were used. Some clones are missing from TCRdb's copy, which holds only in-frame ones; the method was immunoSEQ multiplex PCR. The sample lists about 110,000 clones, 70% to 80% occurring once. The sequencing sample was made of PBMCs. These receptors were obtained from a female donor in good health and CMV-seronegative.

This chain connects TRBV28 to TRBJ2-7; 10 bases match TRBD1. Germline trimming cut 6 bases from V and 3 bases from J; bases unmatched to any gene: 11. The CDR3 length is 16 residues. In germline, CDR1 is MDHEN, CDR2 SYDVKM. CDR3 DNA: TGTGCCAGCAGCCCTATAGGGACAGGGGCTTACTACGAGCAGTACTTC. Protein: CASSPIGTGAYYEQYF.

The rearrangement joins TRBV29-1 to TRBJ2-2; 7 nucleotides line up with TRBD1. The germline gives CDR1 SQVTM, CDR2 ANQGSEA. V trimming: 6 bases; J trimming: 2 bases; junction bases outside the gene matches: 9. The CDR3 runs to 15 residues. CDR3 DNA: TGCAGCGTGAAAACGGGACAGCCAAACACCGGGGAGCTGTTTTTT. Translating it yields CSVKTGQPNTGELFF.

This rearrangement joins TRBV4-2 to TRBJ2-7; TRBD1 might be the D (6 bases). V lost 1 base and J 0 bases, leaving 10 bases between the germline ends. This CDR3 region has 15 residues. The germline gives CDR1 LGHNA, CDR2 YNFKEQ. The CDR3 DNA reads TGTGCCAGCAGCCAAGGGCCAGGGGACTCCTACGAGCAGTACTTC. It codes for CASSQGPGDSYEQYF.

CDR3 sequence reads: CASSSGTYGDEQYF. The CDR3 DNA reads TGTGCCAGCAGCTCAGGGACTTACGGTGACGAGCAGTACTTC. This chain links TRBV7-6 with TRBJ2-7; a possible D gene is TRBD2 (6 bases). The CDR3 length is 14 residues. Trimming shortened V by 4 bases and J by 5 bases, and 15 bases separated the two germline ends. Germline loops: CDR1 SGHVS, CDR2 FNYEAQ.

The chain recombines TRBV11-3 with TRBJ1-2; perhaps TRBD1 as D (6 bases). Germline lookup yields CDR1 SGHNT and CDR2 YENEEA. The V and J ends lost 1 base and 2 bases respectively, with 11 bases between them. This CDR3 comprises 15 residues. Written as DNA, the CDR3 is TGTGCCAGCAGCTTAGGGAACAGGGTCAACTATGGCTACACCTTC. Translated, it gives CASSLGNRVNYGYTF.

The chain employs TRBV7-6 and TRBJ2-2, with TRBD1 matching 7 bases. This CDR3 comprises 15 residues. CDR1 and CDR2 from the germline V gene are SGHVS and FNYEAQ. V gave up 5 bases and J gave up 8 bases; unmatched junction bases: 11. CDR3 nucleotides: TGTGCCAGCAGCCTTACAGGGGACCTTAGAGGGGAGCTGTTTTTT. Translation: CASSLTGDLRGELFF.

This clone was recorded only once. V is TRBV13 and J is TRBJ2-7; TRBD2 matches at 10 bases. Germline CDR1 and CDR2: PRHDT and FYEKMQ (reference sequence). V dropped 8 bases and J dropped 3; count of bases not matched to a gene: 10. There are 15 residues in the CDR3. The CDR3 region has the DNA TGTGCCAGCTCTCTAAGGACTAGCGGATTCTACGAGCAGTACTTC. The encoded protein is CASSLRTSGFYEQYF.

CDR3 in amino acids: CASRREVAGINEQFF. The CDR3, as DNA: TGTGCCAGCAGGCGGGAGGTAGCGGGAATCAATGAGCAGTTCTTC. The rearrangement links TRBV7-9 to TRBJ2-1, with 8 positions matching TRBD2. CDR1 and CDR2 from the germline V gene are SEHNR and FQNEAQ (reference sequence). Unmatched junction bases numbered 10, after V lost 6 bases and J lost 6 bases. This CDR3 has 15 residues.

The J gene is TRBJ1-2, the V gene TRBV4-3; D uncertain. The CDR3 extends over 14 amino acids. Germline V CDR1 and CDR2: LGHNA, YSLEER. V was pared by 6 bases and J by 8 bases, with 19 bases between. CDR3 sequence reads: CASRPKEGSKGYTF. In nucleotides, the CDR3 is TGCGCCAGCAGACCTAAGGAGGGCTCAAAGGGCTACACCTTC.

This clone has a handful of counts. In DNA, the CDR3 is TGTGCCAGCATTCCCGGGACAGGGGGTGAAAAACTGTTTTTT. Translating gives CASIPGTGGEKLFF. The genes are TRBV6-1 and TRBJ1-4; 11 bases map to TRBD1. J was trimmed by 7 bases and V by 7 bases; bases with no gene match: 5. CDR3 size: 14 residues. Germline CDR1 and CDR2: MNHNS and SASEGT.

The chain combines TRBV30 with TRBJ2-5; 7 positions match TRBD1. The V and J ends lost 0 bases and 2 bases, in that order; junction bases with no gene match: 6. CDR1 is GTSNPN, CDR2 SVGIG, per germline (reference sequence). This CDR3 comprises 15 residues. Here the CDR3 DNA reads TGTGCCTGGAGTGTCAAACAGGGGCCGCAAGAGACCCAGTACTTC. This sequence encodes CAWSVKQGPQETQYF. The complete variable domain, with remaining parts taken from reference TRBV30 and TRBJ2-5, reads SQTIHQWPATLVQPVGSPLSLECTVEGTSNPNLYWYRQAAGRGLQLLFYSVGIGQISSEVPQNLSASRPQDRQFILSSKKLLLSDSGFYLCAWSVKQGPQETQYFGPGTRLLVL.

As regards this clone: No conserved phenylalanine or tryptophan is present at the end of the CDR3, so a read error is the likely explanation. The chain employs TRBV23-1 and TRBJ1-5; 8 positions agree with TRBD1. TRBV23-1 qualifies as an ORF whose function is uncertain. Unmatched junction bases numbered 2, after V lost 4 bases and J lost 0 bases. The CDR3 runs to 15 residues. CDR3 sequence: CASSPGQDSNQPQHL. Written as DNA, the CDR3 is TGCGCCAGCAGTCCGGGACAGGATAGCAATCAGCCCCAGCATCTT.

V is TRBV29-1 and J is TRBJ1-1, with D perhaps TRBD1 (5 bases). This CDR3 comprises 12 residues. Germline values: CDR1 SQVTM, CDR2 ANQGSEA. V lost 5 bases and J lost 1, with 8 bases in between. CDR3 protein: CSVRGWNTEAFF. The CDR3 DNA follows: TGCAGCGTTAGGGGTTGGAACACTGAAGCTTTCTTT.

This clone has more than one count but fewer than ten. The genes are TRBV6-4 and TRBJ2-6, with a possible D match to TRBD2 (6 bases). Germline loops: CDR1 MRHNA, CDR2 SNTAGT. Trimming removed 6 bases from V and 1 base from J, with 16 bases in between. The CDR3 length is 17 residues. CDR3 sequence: CASSPTGVSSGANVLTF. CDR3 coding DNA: TGTGCCAGCAGCCCAACGGGGGTCTCTTCTGGGGCCAACGTCCTGACTTTC.

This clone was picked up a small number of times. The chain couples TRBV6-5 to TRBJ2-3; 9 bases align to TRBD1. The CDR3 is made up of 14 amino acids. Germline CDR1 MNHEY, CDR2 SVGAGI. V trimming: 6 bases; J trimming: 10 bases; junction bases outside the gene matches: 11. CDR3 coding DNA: TGTGCCAGCAGCTCAGACACAGGGGGCGAGGCGCAGTATTTT. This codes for CASSSDTGGEAQYF.

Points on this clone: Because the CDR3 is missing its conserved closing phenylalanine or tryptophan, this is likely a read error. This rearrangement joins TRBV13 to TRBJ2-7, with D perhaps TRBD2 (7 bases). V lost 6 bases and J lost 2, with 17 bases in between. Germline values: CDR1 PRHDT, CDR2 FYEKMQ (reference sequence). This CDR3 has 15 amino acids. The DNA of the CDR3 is TGTGCCAGCAGATCGAGGGGGGAGGGCGCCTACGAGCAGTACCTC. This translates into CASRSRGEGAYEQYL.

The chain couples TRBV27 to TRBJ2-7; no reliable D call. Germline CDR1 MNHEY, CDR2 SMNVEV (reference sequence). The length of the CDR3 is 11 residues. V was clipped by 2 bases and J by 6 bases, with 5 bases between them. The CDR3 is CASSLPVEQYF. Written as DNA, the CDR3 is TGTGCCAGCAGTTTACCTGTCGAGCAGTACTTC.

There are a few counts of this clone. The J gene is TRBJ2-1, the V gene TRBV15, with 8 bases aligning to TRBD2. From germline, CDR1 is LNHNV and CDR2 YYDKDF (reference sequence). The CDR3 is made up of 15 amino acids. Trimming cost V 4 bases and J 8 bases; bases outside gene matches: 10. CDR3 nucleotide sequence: TGTGCCACCAGCACCTTAGCGGGAAACGGGGATGAGCAGTTCTTC. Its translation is CATSTLAGNGDEQFF.

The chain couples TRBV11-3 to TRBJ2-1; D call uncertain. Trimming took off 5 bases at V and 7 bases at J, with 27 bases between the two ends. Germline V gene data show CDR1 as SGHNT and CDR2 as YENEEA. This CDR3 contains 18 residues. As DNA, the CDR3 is TGTGCCAGCAGCCGAAGGAAGTTACTACTCACGCGTGAGAATGAGCAGTTCTTC. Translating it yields CASSRRKLLLTRENEQFF.

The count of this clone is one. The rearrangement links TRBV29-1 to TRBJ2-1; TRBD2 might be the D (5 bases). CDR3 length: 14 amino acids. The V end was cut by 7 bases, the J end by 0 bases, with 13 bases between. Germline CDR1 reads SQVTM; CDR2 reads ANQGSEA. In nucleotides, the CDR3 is TGCAGCGCCACCAGTGGGAGCTCCTACAATGAGCAGTTCTTC. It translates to CSATSGSSYNEQFF.